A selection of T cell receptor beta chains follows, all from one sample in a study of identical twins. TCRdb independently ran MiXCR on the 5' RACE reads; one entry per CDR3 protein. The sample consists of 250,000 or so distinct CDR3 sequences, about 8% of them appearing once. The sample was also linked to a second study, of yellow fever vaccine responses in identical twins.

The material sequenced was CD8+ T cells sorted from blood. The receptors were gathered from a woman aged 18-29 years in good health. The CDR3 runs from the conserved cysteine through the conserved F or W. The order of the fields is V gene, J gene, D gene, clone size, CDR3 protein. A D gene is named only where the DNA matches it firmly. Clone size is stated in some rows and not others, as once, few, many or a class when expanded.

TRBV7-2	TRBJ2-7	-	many	CASSSGHVGYEQYF
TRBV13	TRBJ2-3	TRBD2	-	CASSPGTSGASTDTQYF
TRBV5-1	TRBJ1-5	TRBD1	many	CASSETGSLGQPQHF
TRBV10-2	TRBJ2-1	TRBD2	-	CASSPVQAGKYNEQFF
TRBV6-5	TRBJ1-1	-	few	CASSYVLTGNTEAFF
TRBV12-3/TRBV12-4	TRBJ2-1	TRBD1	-	CASSSRTGGPYNEQFF
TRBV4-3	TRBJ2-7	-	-	CASSQDTGEFDEQYF
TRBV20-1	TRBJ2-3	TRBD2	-	CSAPGTSGYPVDTQYF
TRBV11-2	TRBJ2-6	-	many	CASIFPGANVLTF
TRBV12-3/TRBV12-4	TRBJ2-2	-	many	CASSFGPLGELFF
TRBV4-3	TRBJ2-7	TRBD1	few	CASSQDRDRIYEQYF
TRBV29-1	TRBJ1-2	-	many	CSVVFGNYGYTF
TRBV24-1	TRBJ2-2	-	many	CATGTLYTGELFF
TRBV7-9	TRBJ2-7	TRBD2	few	CASSLTGGYYEQYF
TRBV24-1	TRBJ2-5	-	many	CATSALDSSETQYF
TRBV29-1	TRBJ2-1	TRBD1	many	CSVERDRDYNEQFF
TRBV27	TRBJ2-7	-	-	CASSRSNEQYF
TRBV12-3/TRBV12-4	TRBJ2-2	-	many	CASTPQGTKNTGELFF
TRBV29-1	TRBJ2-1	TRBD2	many	CSVEGTSGHSYNEQFF
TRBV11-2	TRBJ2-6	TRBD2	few	CASSLGSSGGLHSGANVLTF
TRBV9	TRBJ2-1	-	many	CASSANRDPQFF
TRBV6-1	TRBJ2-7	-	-	CASSGATGGSYEQYF
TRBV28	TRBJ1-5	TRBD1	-	CASSRGDRGLEQPQHF
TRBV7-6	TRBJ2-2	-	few	CASSLDMEQGSLGELFF
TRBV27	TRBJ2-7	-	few	CASRDSTTYEQYF
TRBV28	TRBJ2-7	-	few	CASSFNRAYEQYF
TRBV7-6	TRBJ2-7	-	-	CASSLRGLDYEQYF
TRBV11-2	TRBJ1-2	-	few	CASSAYPRGREGYGYTF
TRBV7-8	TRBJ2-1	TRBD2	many	CASSSGTSGTYNEQFF
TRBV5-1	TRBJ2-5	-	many	CASSLAAGILQETQYF
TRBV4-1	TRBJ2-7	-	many	CASSQDGVRQYF
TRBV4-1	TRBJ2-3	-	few	CASSLRPGGLTDTQYF
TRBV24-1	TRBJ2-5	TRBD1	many	CATSVYFGQGAETQYF
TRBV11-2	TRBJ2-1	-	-	CASSLDQGYEQFF
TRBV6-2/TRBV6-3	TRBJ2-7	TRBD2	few	CASTLLAGGYEQYF
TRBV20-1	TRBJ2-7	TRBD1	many	CSARWTGGSYEQYF
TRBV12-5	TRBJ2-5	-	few	CASGDGLQETQYF
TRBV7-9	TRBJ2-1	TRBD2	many	CASSLRSLAGVHNEQFF
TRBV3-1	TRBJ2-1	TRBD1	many	CASSQDRDRGLGNEQFF
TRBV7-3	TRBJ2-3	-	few	CASSLEPPGASTDTQYF
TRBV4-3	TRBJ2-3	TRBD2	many	CASSSGTSGSGADTQYF
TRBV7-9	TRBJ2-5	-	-	CASSLITSDGKETQYF
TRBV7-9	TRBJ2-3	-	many	CASSLFGDTQYF
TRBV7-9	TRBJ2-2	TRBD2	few	CASSGLAGEEAGELFF